This T cell receptor beta chain was obtained from a study of blood T cell repertoires in COVID-19. Study-level background: From T cells, B-cell-depleted T cells, or PBMCs came the material, which was cDNA or gDNA.

J lost 4 bases, V lost 6 bases, and 7 bases had no gene match. Germline values: CDR1 KGHSH, CDR2 LQKENI. The CDR3 covers 16 residues. Enrolled through a virtual design, the participants were between roughly 18 and 90 years of age and came from some 26 US areas. Clinical history reported by participants formed the basis on which cohorts were assigned. As handled by the study authors: Amplification from reference gene primers served as the basis for estimated nucleated cell counts. The assay was immunoSEQ multiplex PCR, and TCRdb's table has in-frame clones only and misses some. V, J and clone size are taken as reported in that table, and D and trimming were inferred from the DNA itself. The repertoire holds more than 200,000 clones, with roughly 86% as singletons.

The receptor's source is a woman in her 50s who had recovered from COVID-19. The chain uses TRBV18 and TRBJ1-5; 12 bases align to TRBD1. The material sequenced was PBMCs or T cells enriched from blood (not recorded which). CDR3 region: CASSPGQGARNQPQHF. The CDR3 bases are TGTGCCAGCTCCCCGGGACAGGGGGCGAGAAATCAGCCCCAGCATTTT.